This T cell receptor (beta chain) was captured in a study of tumor-infiltrating lymphocytes in primary liver carcinoma. Study background: Samples produced roughly 3.5 to 8 million productive TCRbeta reads, comparable across tissue types.

A few counts support this clonotype. Its antigen remains unknown. The authors made TCR beta cDNA from approximately 490 ng total RNA with a constant-region primer. Construction of TCR beta libraries relied on three successive nested multiplex PCR rounds employing slightly modified ARM-PCR. A C-beta reverse primer was combined with TRBV1-TRBV30 forward primers in the first two PCR rounds, and each round had 9 to 10 cycles. TCRdb re-called the multiplex PCR reads with MiXCR, one entry per CDR3 protein. Of about 310,000 distinct CDR3 sequences in the sample, approximately 54% were seen once. The CDR3 sequence is 15 residues long. V trimming: 7 bases; J trimming: 1 base; junction bases outside the gene matches: 10. Whole-study findings and limits: The study used bulk unsorted samples and so did not compare CD4+ and CD8+ repertoires.

RNA was extracted from whole blood without cell sorting, alongside germline DNA. What was sequenced was peripheral blood. The chain has TRBV12-3 or TRBV12-4 and TRBJ2-7, with 7 bases that match TRBD2. This TCR came from a woman in her twenties or thirties with primary liver carcinoma and hepatitis B virus infection. CDR3: CASTWTGGSSYEQYF. The CDR3 nucleotides read TGTGCCAGCACCTGGACTGGCGGGAGTTCCTACGAGCAGTACTTC.